These 18 T cell receptor beta chains were sequenced from one sample in a study of patients and donors after allogeneic stem cell transplantation (dated by TCRdb to the early 2020s). The library was produced with RT-PCR. For sequencing, a NextSeq 550 was employed. In-frame beta chains were kept once TCRdb had trimmed the public reads at Q25 with fastp and called clones with MiXCR. Every entry covers one CDR3 protein and lists the most common genes and DNA from its rows. In all, the sample holds around 70,000 distinct CDR3 sequences, and around a quarter of those were seen once. The ten largest account for approximately 26% of the sample. The specimen sequenced was blood, either unsorted or a sorted T cell fraction (not recorded which). All receptors come from a human donor who was either an allogeneic HSCT recipient or a stem cell or donor lymphocyte infusion donor (not recorded which). It is not recorded whose cells these are; they may come from a transplant donor.

In its sample, this clonotype was seen once. J is TRBJ1-6 and V is TRBV20-1; D ambiguous. V lost 3 bases and J lost 11, with 8 bases in between. The CDR3 is made up of 11 amino acids. Germline loops: CDR1 DFQATT, CDR2 SNEGSKA (reference sequence). The CDR3 is CSASPGTPLHF. The CDR3 DNA is TGCAGTGCTAGTCCCGGGACACCCCTCCACTTT.

CDR3 protein: CASSRDDRFKARDTQYF. The CDR3 coding sequence is TGCGCCAGCAGCCGAGACGACAGGTTCAAAGCCCGCGATACGCAGTATTTT. The chain employs TRBV5-1 and TRBJ2-3, with D perhaps TRBD1 (6 bases). The CDR3 has 17 residues. The ends were cut back, 4 bases at V and 6 bases at J, with 24 bases in the middle. Germline-derived CDR1 and CDR2 are SGHRS and YFSETQ.

This clonotype was observed a handful of times. This chain joins TRBV4-3 and TRBJ1-2; no firm D call. Germline V gene sequence: CDR1 LGHNA, CDR2 YSLEER. The CDR3 has 14 amino acids. V lost 0 bases, J lost 4 bases, and 9 bases lay in between. CDR3 residues: CASSQDIVGYGYTF. The CDR3 DNA follows: TGCGCCAGCAGCCAAGATATTGTAGGCTATGGCTACACCTTC.

This clonotype was counted a single time. The genes are TRBV20-1 and TRBJ2-3; 8 bases are shared with TRBD2. This CDR3 contains 16 residues. The V gene's germline CDR1 is DFQATT and CDR2 SNEGSKA (reference sequence). Trimming at V came to 0 bases and at J to 3 bases, leaving 8 bases not matched to a gene. CDR3 sequence reads: CSARDPAGGRTDTQYF. For the CDR3, the DNA is TGCAGTGCTAGAGATCCGGCGGGAGGCCGTACAGATACGCAGTATTTT.

The table lists this clonotype with a few counts. The gene calls are TRBV21-1 and TRBJ1-3. TRBV21-1 is a pseudogene locus. The CDR3 is made up of 12 amino acids. CDR3 nucleotides: TGTGCCAGCAGCTCTACACTGAACACCATATATTTT. It specifies CASSSTLNTIYF.

The chain carries TRBV2 and TRBJ1-2; D is unresolved. The CDR3 totals 15 residues. Trimming stripped 6 bases from V and 4 bases from J, with 18 bases between. Germline V gene sequence: CDR1 SNHLY, CDR2 FYNNEI. CDR3 in amino acids: CASSATPTRFYGYTF. DNA of the CDR3: TGTGCCAGCAGCGCTACTCCCACAAGATTCTATGGCTACACCTTC.

The genes are TRBV7-6 and TRBJ1-1; D is undetermined. The CDR3 is 12 amino acids. With 1 base removed from V and 10 bases from J, the gap between germline ends came to 10 bases. Germline V gives CDR1 SGHVS, CDR2 FNYEAQ. The CDR3 nucleotides read TGTGCCAGCAGCTTAGTGTCCCCCCGAGCTTTCTTT. This codes for CASSLVSPRAFF.

The chain is built from TRBV12-3 or TRBV12-4 and TRBJ1-4; 9 bases align to TRBD1. This CDR3 spans 17 amino acids. Losses at the gene ends were 6 bases for V and 3 bases for J; bases not matched to a gene: 11. CDR3 nucleotides: TGTGCCAGCAGCCTTACAGGGGGCAGTCGCCCTAATGAAAAACTGTTTTTT. This codes for CASSLTGGSRPNEKLFF.

Within the sample, this clonotype is medium-sized (0.01 to 0.1%). The genes are TRBV7-2 and TRBJ1-1, with D possibly TRBD1 on 5 matching bases. Germline V lookup: CDR1 SGHTA, CDR2 FQGNSA. The CDR3 has 16 residues. V lost 3 bases and J 2 bases, leaving 16 bases between the germline ends. The CDR3 protein is CASSLNGRGANTEAFF. For the CDR3, the DNA is TGTGCCAGCAGCTTGAATGGGAGAGGGGCAAACACTGAAGCTTTCTTT.

V is TRBV2 and J is TRBJ1-2, with TRBD1 matching over 8 bases. CDR3 size: 15 residues. The trim removed 2 bases at V and 3 bases at J, leaving 5 bases unmatched. CDR1 is SNHLY, CDR2 FYNNEI, per germline. CDR3 nucleotide sequence: TGTGCCAGCAGTGAATCAGGGACAGGCTACTATGGCTACACCTTC. As protein: CASSESGTGYYGYTF.

This clonotype was seen only a few times. The V gene is TRBV6-4, the J gene TRBJ1-1; D gene uncertain. Germline values: CDR1 MRHNA, CDR2 SNTAGT. The CDR3 covers 13 residues. V was cut by 4 bases and J by 0 bases, with 6 bases left in between. The CDR3 loop is CASSVELNTEAFF. DNA of the CDR3: TGTGCCAGCAGTGTGGAGTTGAACACTGAAGCTTTCTTT.

The V and J genes are TRBV4-1 and TRBJ2-5, with 16 bases identical to TRBD2. The J segment lost 6 bases and the V segment lost 4 bases, leaving 11 bases of the junction unmatched. The germline V gene encodes CDR1 MGHRA and CDR2 YSYEKL. CDR3 length: 18 residues. The CDR3 coding sequence is TGCGCCAGCAGCCTCGTCCCGGGACTAGCGGGGGGGCCGAAGACCCAGTACTTC. It specifies CASSLVPGLAGGPKTQYF.

In its sample, this clonotype was seen a few times. The chain is built from TRBV7-8 and TRBJ1-2; D uncertain. The germline V gene has CDR1 SGHVS and CDR2 FQNEAQ. The CDR3 spans 13 residues. V lost 5 bases and J lost 5, with 12 bases in between. CDR3 residues: CASSLYSSYGYTF. CDR3 nucleotides: TGTGCCAGCAGCCTATACTCGTCGTATGGCTACACCTTC.

Only a few counts were recorded for this clonotype. This rearrangement joins TRBV7-9 to TRBJ1-4, with 8 nucleotides matching TRBD1. This CDR3 spans 16 amino acids. Losses at the gene ends were 0 bases for V and 8 bases for J; bases not matched to a gene: 8. Germline V lookup: CDR1 SEHNR, CDR2 FQNEAQ (reference sequence). This CDR3 is CASSLAGDRTNEKLFF. The CDR3 nucleotides are TGTGCCAGCAGCTTAGCCGGGGACAGGACGAACGAAAAACTGTTTTTT.

V and J are TRBV11-3 and TRBJ1-1, with D unresolved. The V gene's germline CDR1 is SGHNT and CDR2 YENEEA. The CDR3 runs 14 residues. Trimming removed 2 bases at V and 0 bases at J, with 7 bases between. CDR3 sequence: CASSLSPVNTEAFF. Here the CDR3 DNA reads TGTGCCAGCAGCTTATCCCCGGTGAACACTGAAGCTTTCTTT.

The chain employs TRBV12-3 or TRBV12-4 and TRBJ1-1; the D gene is possibly TRBD1 (5 bases). There are 13 residues in the CDR3. Trimming removed 7 bases from V and 4 bases from J, with 13 bases in between. As DNA, the CDR3 is TGTGCCAGCAACATGGGGCCCTGCACTGAAGCTTTCTTT. Amino acids: CASNMGPCTEAFF.

This chain connects TRBV5-1 to TRBJ2-1, with D possibly being TRBD2 (6 bases). Trimming stripped 0 bases from V and 6 bases from J, with 16 bases between. Germline CDR1 and CDR2: SGHRS and YFSETQ. This CDR3 is 16 amino acids long. CDR3 amino acids: CASSLGWLDSGNEQFF. As DNA, the CDR3 is TGCGCCAGCAGCTTGGGGTGGCTCGATAGCGGCAATGAGCAGTTCTTC.

This clonotype was seen a handful of times. This rearrangement joins TRBV20-1 to TRBJ1-4; no definite D call. The CDR3 runs 15 residues. Trimming cost V 5 bases and J 4 bases, with 17 bases left between them. Germline V gene lookup returns CDR1 DFQATT and CDR2 SNEGSKA (reference sequence). In DNA, the CDR3 is TGCAGTGCTCAACAGCTGTACCTAGATAATGAAAAACTGTTTTTT. It specifies CSAQQLYLDNEKLFF.